The T cell receptor (beta chain) under discussion was sequenced for a study of T-cell memory formation after mild COVID-19. For the study at large: Among the donors, TCR clusters were largely specific to each donor.

This clonotype was picked up a small number of times. Its antigen is unknown. TCRdb independently ran MiXCR on the 5' RACE reads; one entry per CDR3 protein. The sample includes 400,000 to 500,000 distinct CDR3 sequences, about 19% of them seen just once. V lost 6 bases and J lost 6, with 8 bases in between. This CDR3 has 11 residues. Per the germline V gene, CDR1 is MNHNY and CDR2 is SVGAGI (reference sequence). Study findings and constraints: Contracting CD4+ clones lay largely in CM and EM, with CD8+ ones residing in EMRA. There was no confirmation that second-wave clones peaking on day 37 were SARS-CoV-2 specific. Researchers found some responding clones in pre-infection memory, a sign that cross-reactive memory joined.

The TCR was taken from an adult woman who had mild COVID-19 (a few samples of this study predate the infection). Cell type and time point are not known. This sequence joins TRBV6-6 and TRBJ1-2; D remains ambiguous. Sequences were obtained from PBMCs or a T cell subset sorted from them (not recorded which). Here the CDR3 reads CASSLENGYTF. The DNA of the CDR3 is TGTGCCAGCAGCCTGGAGAATGGCTACACCTTC.